The clone carrying this TCR beta chain was observed at least ten times. This sample was included in a study of low-dose radiotherapy and immunotherapy resistance in tumors. TCR amplification used about 20 PCR cycles, a constant-region primer and a V-primer adapter. One entry per CDR3 protein, called by TCRdb with MiXCR from the reads. The repertoire holds fewer than 60,000 distinct CDR3 sequences, with 10% to 15% as singletons. Time point specified: before trial treatment. V dropped 5 bases and J dropped 4 bases, with 18 bases sitting between them. Germline values: CDR1 SGHAT, CDR2 FQNNGV. This CDR3 is 16 amino acids long.

V is TRBV11-2 and J is TRBJ2-1; D possibly corresponds to TRBD2 (6 bases). The clonotype originates from a female donor with ovarian cancer. The source was PBMCs, collected before treatment. This CDR3 reads CASSLLGSGGYNEQFF. The CDR3 bases are TGTGCCAGCAGCCTCCTCGGGAGCGGTGGGTACAATGAGCAGTTCTTC.